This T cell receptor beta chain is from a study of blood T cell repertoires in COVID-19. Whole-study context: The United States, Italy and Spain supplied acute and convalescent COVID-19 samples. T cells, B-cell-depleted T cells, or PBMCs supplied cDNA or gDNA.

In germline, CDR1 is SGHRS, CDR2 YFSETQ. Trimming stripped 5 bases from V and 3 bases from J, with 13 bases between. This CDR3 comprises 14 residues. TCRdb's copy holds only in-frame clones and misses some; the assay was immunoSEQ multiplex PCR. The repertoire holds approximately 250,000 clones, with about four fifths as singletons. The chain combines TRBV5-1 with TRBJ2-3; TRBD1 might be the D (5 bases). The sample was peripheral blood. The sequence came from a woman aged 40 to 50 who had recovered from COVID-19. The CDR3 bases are TGCGCCAGCAGGCAGACAGCCATAACAGATACGCAGTATTTT. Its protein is CASRQTAITDTQYF.